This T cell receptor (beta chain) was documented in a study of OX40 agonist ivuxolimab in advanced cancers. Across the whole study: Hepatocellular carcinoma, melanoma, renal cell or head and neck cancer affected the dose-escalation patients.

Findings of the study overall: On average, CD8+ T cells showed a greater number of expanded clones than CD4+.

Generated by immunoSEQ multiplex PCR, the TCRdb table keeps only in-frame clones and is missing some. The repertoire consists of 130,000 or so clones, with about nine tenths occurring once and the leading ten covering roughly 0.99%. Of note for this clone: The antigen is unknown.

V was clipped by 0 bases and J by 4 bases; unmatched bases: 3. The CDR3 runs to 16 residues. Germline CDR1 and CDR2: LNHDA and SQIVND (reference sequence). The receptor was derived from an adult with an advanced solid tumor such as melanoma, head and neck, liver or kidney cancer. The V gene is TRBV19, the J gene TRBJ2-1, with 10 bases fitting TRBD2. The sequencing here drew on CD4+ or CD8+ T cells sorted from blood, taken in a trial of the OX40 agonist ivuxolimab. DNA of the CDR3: TGTGCCAGTAGTATAGAATGGACTAGCGGATACAATGAGCAGTTCTTC. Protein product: CASSIEWTSGYNEQFF.